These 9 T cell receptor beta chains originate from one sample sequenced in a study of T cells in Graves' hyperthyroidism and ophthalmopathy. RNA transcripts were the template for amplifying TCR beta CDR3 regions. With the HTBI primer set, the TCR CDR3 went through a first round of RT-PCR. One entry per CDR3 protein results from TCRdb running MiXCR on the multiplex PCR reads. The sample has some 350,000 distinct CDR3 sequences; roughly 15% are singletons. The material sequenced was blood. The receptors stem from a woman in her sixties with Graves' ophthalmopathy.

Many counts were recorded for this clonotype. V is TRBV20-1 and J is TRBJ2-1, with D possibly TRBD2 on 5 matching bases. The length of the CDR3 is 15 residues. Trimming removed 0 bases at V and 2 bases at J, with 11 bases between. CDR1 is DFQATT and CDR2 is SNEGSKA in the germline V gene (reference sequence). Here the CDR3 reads CSARDLLATYNEQFF. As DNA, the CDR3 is TGCAGTGCTAGAGATCTGCTAGCCACCTACAATGAGCAGTTCTTC.

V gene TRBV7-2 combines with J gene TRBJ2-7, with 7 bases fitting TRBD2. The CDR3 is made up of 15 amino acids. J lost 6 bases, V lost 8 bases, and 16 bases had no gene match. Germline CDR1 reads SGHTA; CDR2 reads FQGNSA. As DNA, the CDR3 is TGTGCCAGCCTCGCCGGACTGGCGGGAGTAGGCGAGCAGTACTTC. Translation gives CASLAGLAGVGEQYF.

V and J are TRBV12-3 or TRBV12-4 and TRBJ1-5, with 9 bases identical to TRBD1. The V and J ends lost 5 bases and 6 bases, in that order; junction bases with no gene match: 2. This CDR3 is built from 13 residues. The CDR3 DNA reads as TGTGCCAGCAGTGGGACAGGGATTCAGCCCCAGCATTTT. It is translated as CASSGTGIQPQHF.

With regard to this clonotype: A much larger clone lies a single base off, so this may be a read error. The CDR3 DNA is TGTGCCAGCAGTTATTACGGGGGAATCGGTCAGCCCCAGCATTTT. This sequence encodes CASSYYGGIGQPQHF. The chain employs TRBV6-2 or TRBV6-3 and TRBJ1-5; D possibly corresponds to TRBD1 (5 bases). This CDR3 has 15 residues. Trimming stripped 3 bases from V and 6 bases from J, with 15 bases between. Germline CDR1 MNHEY, CDR2 SVGEGT.

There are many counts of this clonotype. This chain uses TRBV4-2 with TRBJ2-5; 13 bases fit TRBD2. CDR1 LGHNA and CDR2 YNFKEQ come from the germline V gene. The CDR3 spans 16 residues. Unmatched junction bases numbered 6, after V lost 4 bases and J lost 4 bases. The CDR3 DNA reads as TGTGCCAGCAGCCCAAGGACTAGCGGGAGAGGAGAGACCCAGTACTTC. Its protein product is CASSPRTSGRGETQYF.

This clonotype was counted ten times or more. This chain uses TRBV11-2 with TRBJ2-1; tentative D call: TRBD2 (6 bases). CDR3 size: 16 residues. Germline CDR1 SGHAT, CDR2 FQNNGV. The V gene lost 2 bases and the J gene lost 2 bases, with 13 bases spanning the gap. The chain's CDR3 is CASSLQPGVTYNEQFF. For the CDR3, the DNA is TGTGCCAGCAGCTTACAGCCGGGAGTGACCTACAATGAGCAGTTCTTC.

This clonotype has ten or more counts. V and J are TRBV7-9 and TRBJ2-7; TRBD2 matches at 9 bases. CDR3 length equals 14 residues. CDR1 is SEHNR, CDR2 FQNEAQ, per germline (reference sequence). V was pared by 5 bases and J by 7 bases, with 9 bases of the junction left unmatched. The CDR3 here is CASSPVAGVREQYF. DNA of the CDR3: TGTGCCAGCAGCCCCGTAGCGGGAGTGCGAGAGCAGTACTTC.

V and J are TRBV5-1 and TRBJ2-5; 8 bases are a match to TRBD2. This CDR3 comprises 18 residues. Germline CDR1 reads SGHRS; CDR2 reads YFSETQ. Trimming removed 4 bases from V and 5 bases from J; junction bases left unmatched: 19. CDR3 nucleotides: TGCGCCAGCAGCACCGGACGGGGGGCCAGCGGGAGTGTGGAGACCCAGTACTTC. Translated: CASSTGRGASGSVETQYF.

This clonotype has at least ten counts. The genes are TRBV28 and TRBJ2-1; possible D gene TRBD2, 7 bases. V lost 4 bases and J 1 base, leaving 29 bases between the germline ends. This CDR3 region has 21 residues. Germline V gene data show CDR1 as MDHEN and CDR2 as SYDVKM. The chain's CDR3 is CASSSPRGAGEEGVSYNEQFF. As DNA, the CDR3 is TGTGCCAGCAGTTCCCCCCGGGGGGCAGGGGAGGAGGGAGTATCCTACAATGAGCAGTTCTTC.